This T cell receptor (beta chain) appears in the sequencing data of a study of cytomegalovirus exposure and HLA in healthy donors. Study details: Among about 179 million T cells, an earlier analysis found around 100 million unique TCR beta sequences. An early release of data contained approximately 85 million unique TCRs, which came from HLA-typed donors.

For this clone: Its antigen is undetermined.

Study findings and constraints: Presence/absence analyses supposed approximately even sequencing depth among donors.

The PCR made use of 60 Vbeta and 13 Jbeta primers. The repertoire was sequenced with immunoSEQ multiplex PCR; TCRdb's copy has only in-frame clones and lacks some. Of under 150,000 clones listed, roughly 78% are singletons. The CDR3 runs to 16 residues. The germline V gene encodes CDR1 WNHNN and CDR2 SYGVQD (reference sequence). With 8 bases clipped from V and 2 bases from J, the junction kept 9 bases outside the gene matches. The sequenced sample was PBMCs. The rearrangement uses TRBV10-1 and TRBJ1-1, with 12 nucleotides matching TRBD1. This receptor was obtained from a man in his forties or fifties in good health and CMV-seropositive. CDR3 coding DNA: TGCGCCAGCCTCCGGGACAGGGGGCCCGCCAACACTGAAGCTTTCTTT. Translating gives CASLRDRGPANTEAFF.